Shown below are 16 T cell receptor beta chains from a single sample sequenced in a study of T cell responses to AZD1222 COVID-19 vaccine. Produced via immunoSEQ multiplex PCR; TCRdb's table is partial and in-frame only. This table holds approximately 100,000 clones, about 90% found once. The specimen was peripheral blood, collected on day 0 of AZD1222 vaccination. The origin of the receptors is an adult in good health.

This rearrangement joins TRBV6-5 to TRBJ1-5, with D possibly matching TRBD1 (5 bases). V dropped 0 bases and J dropped 7 bases, with 16 bases sitting between them. The CDR3 extends over 16 amino acids. CDR1 is MNHEY and CDR2 is SVGAGI in the germline V gene. CDR3 coding DNA: TGTGCCAGCAGTTACTCAGGTCCGGGGCGGGGGCAGCCCCAGCATTTT. Translated: CASSYSGPGRGQPQHF.

The table lists this clone with a count of one. The chain employs TRBV24-1 and TRBJ2-3; no clear D gene. The CDR3 spans 16 residues. CDR1 is KGHDR, CDR2 SFDVKD, per germline. Trimming pared 2 bases from V and 0 bases from J, leaving 11 bases between. The CDR3 DNA reads TGTGCCACCAGTGATTCAAGTCTTGACAGCACAGATACGCAGTATTTT. This codes for CATSDSSLDSTDTQYF.

As regards this clone: The sample carries other DNA sequences with the same CDR3. V usage is TRBV6-5 and J usage is TRBJ1-1; 9 nucleotides agree with TRBD1. This CDR3 region has 16 residues. Germline CDR1 is MNHEY and CDR2 is SVGAGI. Trimming cost V 2 bases and J 1 base; bases outside gene matches: 5. The CDR3 spells CASSYPRQGGNTEAFF. In DNA, the CDR3 is TGTGCCAGCAGTTACCCTAGACAGGGGGGGAACACTGAAGCTTTCTTT.

The chain carries TRBV24-1 and TRBJ2-1; D tentatively fits TRBD1 or TRBD2 (6 bases each). The CDR3 contains 16 residues. The V gene lost 5 bases and the J gene lost 7 bases, with 20 bases spanning the gap. Germline CDR1 reads KGHDR; CDR2 reads SFDVKD. The CDR3 spells CATSGVGGKSPNEQFF. The CDR3 nucleotides are TGTGCCACCAGTGGGGTAGGGGGGAAGTCACCAAATGAGCAGTTCTTC.

This chain joins TRBV6-5 and TRBJ1-5, with D unclear. Trimming cost V 2 bases and J 1 base, with 3 bases left between them. The CDR3 covers 13 residues. Germline CDR1 MNHEY, CDR2 SVGAGI. CDR3 sequence: CASSYDSNQPQHF. In DNA, the CDR3 is TGTGCCAGCAGTTACGACAGCAATCAGCCCCAGCATTTT.

CDR3 coding DNA: TGTGCCACCCTAGACAGTCCCTCCTACGAGCAGTACTTC. It codes for CATLDSPSYEQYF. The chain is built from TRBV19 and TRBJ2-7; possibly TRBD1 for D (5 bases). CDR1 is LNHDA and CDR2 is SQIVND in the germline V gene (reference sequence). The V end lost 10 bases, the J end lost 0 bases, and 13 bases lay between the germline ends. The CDR3 has 13 amino acids.

The J gene is TRBJ2-1, the V gene TRBV24-1; D assignment may be TRBD1 or TRBD2 (5 bases each). CDR3 size: 16 residues. CDR1 KGHDR and CDR2 SFDVKD come from the germline V gene. V was clipped by 9 bases and J by 4 bases, with 21 bases between them. The CDR3 coding sequence is TGTGCCACCTCTACCTCGACCGGGGCCGGGTACAATGAGCAGTTCTTC. Translated, it gives CATSTSTGAGYNEQFF.

The chain links TRBV4-2 to TRBJ1-3; D uncertain. Trimming stripped 0 bases from V and 4 bases from J, with 10 bases between. This CDR3 is built from 15 residues. Germline CDR1 LGHNA, CDR2 YNFKEQ. Here the CDR3 reads CASSQDGNGGNTIYF. The CDR3 nucleotides are TGTGCCAGCAGCCAAGACGGTAACGGAGGAAACACCATATATTTT.

The chain links TRBV7-8 to TRBJ2-5; 7 nucleotides line up with TRBD2. CDR3 length: 18 residues. Germline V CDR1 and CDR2: SGHVS, FQNEAQ. Trimming at V came to 7 bases and at J to 6 bases, leaving 23 bases not matched to a gene. The CDR3 coding sequence is TGTGCCAGCACCACATACCCTGGGGCTAGCGGAGTCCCGAAGACCCAGTACTTC. Its protein is CASTTYPGASGVPKTQYF.

CDR3 coding DNA: TGTGCCAGCAGCCCTTGGGCCACTCTAGCGGGCAACCAAGAGACCCAGTACTTC. Its protein product is CASSPWATLAGNQETQYF. This sequence joins TRBV5-8 and TRBJ2-5, with TRBD2 matching over 8 bases. V dropped 4 bases and J dropped 0; count of bases not matched to a gene: 14. Germline CDR1 SGHTS, CDR2 YDEGEE. This CDR3 spans 18 amino acids.

The rearrangement uses TRBV12-3 or TRBV12-4 and TRBJ2-7, with D perhaps matching TRBD1 or TRBD2 (5 bases each). Trimming stripped 3 bases from V and 3 bases from J, with 9 bases between. The CDR3 sequence is 13 residues long. CDR3 DNA sequence: TGTGCCAGCAGTTTTGAGGGGATCTACGAGCAGTACTTC. It encodes CASSFEGIYEQYF.

The chain links TRBV28 to TRBJ2-3, with 9 bases identical to TRBD1. This CDR3 spans 18 amino acids. Germline assignment: CDR1 MDHEN and CDR2 SYDVKM. The J segment lost 3 bases and the V segment lost 5 bases, leaving 15 bases of the junction unmatched. The CDR3 spells CASSTTFRGQGLTDTQYF. CDR3 nucleotide sequence: TGTGCCAGCAGTACCACGTTCCGGGGACAGGGTTTAACAGATACGCAGTATTTT. Based on the CDR3 plus reference TRBV28 and TRBJ2-3, the full variable domain is DVKVTQSSRYLVKRTGEKVFLECVQDMDHENMFWYRQDPGLGLRLIYFSYDVKMKEKGDIPEGYSVSREKKERFSLILESASTNQTSMYLCASSTTFRGQGLTDTQYFGPGTRLTVL.

This sequence joins TRBV3-1 (or the pseudogene TRBV3-2) and TRBJ1-2; 7 bases are a match to TRBD1. Trimming at V came to 5 bases and at J to 6 bases, leaving 15 bases not matched to a gene. The CDR3 has 16 residues. The germline gives CDR1 LGHDT, CDR2 YNNKEL (reference sequence). CDR3 bases: TGTGCCAGCAGCTACAGGGGCGCTTACCTCGGGGATGGCTACACCTTC. This encodes CASSYRGAYLGDGYTF.

The chain has TRBV6-5 and TRBJ1-1, with TRBD1 matching 11 bases. The J segment lost 3 bases and the V segment lost 5 bases, leaving 5 bases of the junction unmatched. The germline CDR1 and CDR2 sequences are MNHEY and SVGAGI. This CDR3 spans 15 amino acids. The DNA of the CDR3 is TGTGCCAGCAGTCGACGGACAGGGGGCCACACTGAAGCTTTCTTT. Translated: CASSRRTGGHTEAFF.

The chain is built from TRBV10-3 and TRBJ2-2, with 10 bases that match TRBD1. Germline V gene data show CDR1 as ENHRY and CDR2 as SYGVKD. Trimming removed 2 bases from V and 7 bases from J; junction bases left unmatched: 1. CDR3 length equals 14 residues. CDR3 loop: CAISEDRGRGELFF. The CDR3 DNA follows: TGTGCCATCAGTGAGGACAGGGGGCGCGGGGAGCTGTTTTTT.

The chain carries TRBV6-1 and TRBJ1-3, with no clear D. CDR1 MNHNS and CDR2 SASEGT come from the germline V gene. The CDR3 spans 15 residues. V lost 1 base and J 2 bases, leaving 9 bases between the germline ends. The CDR3 protein is CASSEGKRAGNTIYF. DNA for the CDR3: TGTGCCAGCAGTGAAGGGAAGAGGGCTGGAAACACCATATATTTT.